Listed below are T cell receptor beta chains from one sample, sequenced in a study of shared clonotypes between healthy human individuals. TCRdb's table, derived via immunoSEQ multiplex PCR, lists solely in-frame clones and lacks some. The table has some 2,500,000 clones, approximately 93% seen once; the top ten hold 0.36%. Sequencing was carried out using naive CD4+ T cells from PBMCs. The receptors originated from a man younger than 30 in good health. Some clones in this sample may be carry-over from other donors' samples. CDR3s include the opening cysteine and the closing phenylalanine or tryptophan. Fields, in order: D gene, J gene, clone size, V gene, CDR3 protein, CDR3 DNA. A D gene is named only where the DNA matches it firmly. The size field is filled for only some rows; it gives once, few, many or a size class.

D: TRBD1
J: TRBJ2-5
size: NA
V: TRBV2
CDR3: CASSGQGETQYF
DNA: TGTGCCAGCAGTGGACAGGGGGAGACCCAGTACTTC

D: NA
J: TRBJ1-2
size: once
V: TRBV20-1
CDR3: CSAIGNYGYTF
DNA: TGCAGTGCTATTGGCAACTATGGCTACACCTTC

D: TRBD2
J: TRBJ2-1
size: NA
V: TRBV11-3
CDR3: CASSLAGTSDYNEQFF
DNA: TGTGCCAGCAGCTTAGCCGGGACTAGCGACTACAATGAGCAGTTCTTC

D: NA
J: TRBJ1-1
size: NA
V: TRBV19
CDR3: CASSIGGLENTEAFF
DNA: TGTGCCAGTAGTATAGGAGGGTTGGAGAACACTGAAGCTTTCTTT

D: TRBD2
J: TRBJ2-1
size: NA
V: TRBV7-9
CDR3: CASSRGGPYNEQFF
DNA: TGTGCCAGCAGCCGGGGAGGGCCCTACAATGAGCAGTTCTTC

D: TRBD2
J: TRBJ2-1
size: NA
V: TRBV7-2
CDR3: CASSFKAGPTYNEQFF
DNA: TGTGCCAGCAGCTTCAAAGCGGGACCCACCTACAATGAGCAGTTCTTC

D: NA
J: TRBJ1-5
size: NA
V: TRBV19
CDR3: CASSLGGTGNQPQHF
DNA: TGTGCCAGTAGCCTTGGGGGCACCGGCAATCAGCCCCAGCATTTT

D: NA
J: TRBJ1-2
size: NA
V: TRBV30
CDR3: CAWNAGQASYTF
DNA: TGTGCCTGGAACGCGGGACAAGCGAGCTACACCTTC

D: NA
J: TRBJ2-2
size: NA
V: TRBV28
CDR3: CASSLFWRENTGELFF
DNA: TGTGCCAGCAGTTTATTTTGGAGGGAAAACACCGGGGAGCTGTTTTTT

D: TRBD2
J: TRBJ2-7
size: once
V: TRBV5-4
CDR3: CASSAGLAGSYEQYF
DNA: TGTGCCAGCAGTGCCGGACTAGCGGGATCCTACGAGCAGTACTTC

D: TRBD1
J: TRBJ1-2
size: NA
V: TRBV9
CDR3: CASSASSGTGRYGYTF
DNA: TGTGCCAGCAGCGCGTCTTCCGGGACAGGACGCTATGGCTACACCTTC